In its sample, the clone carrying this T cell receptor (beta chain) was seen a few times. Its antigen remains unidentified. V trimming: 3 bases; J trimming: 6 bases; junction bases outside the gene matches: 6. Germline CDR1 SGHAT, CDR2 FQNNGV. This CDR3 region has 15 residues. This sample was taken from a study of human T cells and chemical hapten exposure. Study conclusions and caveats: Following DPC sensitization, TCRs present above 1 in 1000 frequency showed no change. Expanded TCRs produced significantly more large CDR3 similarity clusters than controls did. The immune response of these alopecia patients might not match healthy individuals'.

The time point is: pre-sensitization, week 0. Sample treatment: therapeutic diphenylcyclopropenone sensitization with weekly scalp DPC. Each CDR3 protein gets one entry after TCRdb re-called the RACE reads with MiXCR. The table records 80,000 to 100,000 distinct CDR3 sequences, 9.5% to 14% of them present only once. Sequences were derived from whole blood, sampled in connection with sensitization to the hapten diphenylcyclopropenone (DPC). This TCR derives from an older woman with alopecia areata. Some clones in this sample may be carry-over from other donors' samples. The genes are TRBV11-2 and TRBJ2-2, with 8 bases identical to TRBD1. The CDR3 loop is CASSFFWTGSGELFF. For the CDR3, the DNA is TGTGCCAGCAGCTTTTTCTGGACAGGGTCCGGGGAGCTGTTTTTT.